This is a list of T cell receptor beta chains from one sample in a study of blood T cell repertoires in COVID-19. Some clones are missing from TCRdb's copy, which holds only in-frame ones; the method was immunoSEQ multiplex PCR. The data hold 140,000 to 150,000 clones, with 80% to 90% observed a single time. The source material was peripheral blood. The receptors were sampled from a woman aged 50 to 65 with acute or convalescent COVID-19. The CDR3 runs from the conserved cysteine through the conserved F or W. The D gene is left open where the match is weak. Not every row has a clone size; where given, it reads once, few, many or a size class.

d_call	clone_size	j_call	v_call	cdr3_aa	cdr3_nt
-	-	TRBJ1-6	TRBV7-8	CASRKQGEVYNSPLHF	TGTGCCAGCAGAAAACAGGGAGAGGTCTATAATTCACCCCTCCACTTT
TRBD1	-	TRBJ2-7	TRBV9	CASSFYQGAAQSEQYF	TGTGCCAGCAGCTTTTATCAGGGGGCGGCTCAGAGCGAGCAGTACTTC
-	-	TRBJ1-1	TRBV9	CASSPPETGNTEAFF	TGTGCCAGCAGCCCCCCTGAAACAGGGAACACTGAAGCTTTCTTT
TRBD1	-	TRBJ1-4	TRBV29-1	CSVSEAGTDFLTNEKLFF	TGCAGCGTCTCTGAGGCCGGGACAGATTTCTTAACTAATGAAAAACTGTTTTTT
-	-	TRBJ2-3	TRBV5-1	CASSLVASPSTDTQYF	TGCGCCAGCAGCTTGGTGGCTAGTCCGAGCACAGATACGCAGTATTTT
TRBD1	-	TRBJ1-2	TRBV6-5	CASRYPGGQGLYTF	TGTGCCAGCAGGTACCCCGGTGGACAGGGCCTCTACACCTTC
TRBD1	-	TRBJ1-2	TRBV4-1	CASSQDRGNYGYTF	TGCGCCAGCAGCCAAGACAGGGGGAACTATGGCTACACCTTC
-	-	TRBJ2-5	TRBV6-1	CASSARLVAAGETQYF	TGTGCCAGCAGTGCCAGACTAGTGGCGGCTGGAGAGACCCAGTACTTC
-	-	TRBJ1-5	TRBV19	CASSISQASNQPQHF	TGTGCCAGTAGTATCTCTCAGGCGAGCAATCAGCCCCAGCATTTT
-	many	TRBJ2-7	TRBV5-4	CASSSQYEQYF	TGTGCCAGCAGCTCCCAGTACGAGCAGTACTTC
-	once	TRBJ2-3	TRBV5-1	CASSSGEASTDTQYF	TGCGCCAGCAGCTCGGGTGAAGCTAGCACAGATACGCAGTATTTT
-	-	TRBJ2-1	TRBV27	CASSPTPRTVLSYNEQFF	TGTGCCAGCAGTCCGACCCCGAGGACAGTCCTCTCCTACAATGAGCAGTTCTTC
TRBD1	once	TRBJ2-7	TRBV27	CASSWTGVYEQYF	TGTGCCAGCAGTTGGACAGGGGTGTACGAGCAGTACTTC
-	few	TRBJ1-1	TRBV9	CASSVDQLMNTEAFF	TGTGCCAGCAGCGTAGATCAGTTAATGAACACTGAAGCTTTCTTT
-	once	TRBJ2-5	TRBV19	CASRGGGEGETQYF	TGTGCCAGTAGAGGGGGAGGGGAGGGAGAGACCCAGTACTTC
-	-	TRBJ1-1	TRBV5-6	CASTTGTMNTEAFF	TGTGCCAGCACTACAGGGACGATGAACACTGAAGCTTTCTTT
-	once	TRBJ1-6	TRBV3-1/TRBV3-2	CASSQGGHVLGSPLHF	TGTGCCAGCAGCCAGGGAGGGCACGTTCTAGGTTCACCCCTCCACTTT
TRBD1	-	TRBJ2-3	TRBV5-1	CASSLGGTVTDTQYF	TGCGCCAGCAGCTTGGGGGGGACAGTCACAGATACGCAGTATTTT
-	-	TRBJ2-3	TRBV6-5	CASSPGLTTDTQYF	TGTGCCAGCAGTCCGGGACTTACCACAGATACGCAGTATTTT
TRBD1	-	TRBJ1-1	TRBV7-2	CASSPGQGLGTEAFF	TGTGCCAGCAGCCCGGGACAGGGGTTGGGGACTGAAGCTTTCTTT
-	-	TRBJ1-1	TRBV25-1	CASSSFTGTEAFF	TGTGCCAGCAGTTCTTTCACAGGCACTGAAGCTTTCTTT
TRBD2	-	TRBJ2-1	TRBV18	CASSPKRGARDEQFF	TGTGCCAGCTCACCTAAGCGGGGGGCCCGGGATGAGCAGTTCTTC
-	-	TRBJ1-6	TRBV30	CASDLAGYNSPLHF	TGTGCCAGCGACCTTGCTGGGTATAATTCACCCCTCCACTTT
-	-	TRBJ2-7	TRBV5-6	CASSYPYGGTYEQYF	TGTGCCAGCAGCTACCCTTATGGGGGGACCTACGAGCAGTACTTC
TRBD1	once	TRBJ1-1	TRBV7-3	CASSPRGPHMNTEAFF	TGTGCCAGCAGCCCAAGGGGGCCCCACATGAACACTGAAGCTTTCTTT
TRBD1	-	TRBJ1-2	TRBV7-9	CASSTRTGDYGYTF	TGTGCCAGCAGTACCCGGACAGGTGATTATGGCTACACCTTC